This TCR beta chain emerged from a study of T-cell reconstitution after alpha-beta-depleted transplantation in children. Study-wide results and limits: Alpha-beta T cells present about two months after transplant were reported to originate from several hundred expanded graft clones. Elevated TCRbeta diversity at day 60 was traced, in some patients, to surviving recipient T cells and thymic progenitors. A year had passed since transplant, and T-cell counts and diversity by then came mostly from newly produced T cells.

Only a few counts were recorded for this clonotype. The antigen remains undetermined. Molecular barcoding with unique molecular identifiers was used for the TCRbeta library. Each CDR3 protein is one row after TCRdb ran MiXCR on the PCR reads. The sample yields 600,000 to 700,000 distinct CDR3 sequences, roughly 14% seen once. From germline, CDR1 is SQVTM and CDR2 ANQGSEA. Germline trimming cut 4 bases from V and 3 bases from J; bases unmatched to any gene: 7. This CDR3 comprises 14 residues. The starting material was PBMCs, obtained before TCRalphabeta/CD19-depleted stem cell transplant. V and J are TRBV29-1 and TRBJ2-3; 7 bases are shared with TRBD2. This TCR derives from a girl under 10 years old with congenital amegakaryocytic thrombocytopenia, due to receive a stem cell transplant. The CDR3, as DNA: TGCAGCGTTGGCGCGGGAGTTATGACAGATACGCAGTATTTT. Its translation: CSVGAGVMTDTQYF.